These 30 T cell receptor beta chains came from one sample sequenced in a study of spatial heterogeneity in lung cancer. TCRdb reprocessed the 5' RACE reads with MiXCR, giving one entry per CDR3 protein. The sample has roughly 1,500 distinct CDR3 sequences, around 14% seen once. Antigens for these TCRs are unknown. Regarding the study as a whole: Tumoral mutation counts were tracked by counts of expanded intratumoral alpha and beta TCRs.

Sample time point: sample taken at primary tumor resection. The sample in question was lung tumor tissue, obtained at surgery. These receptors all come from a male donor with early-stage non-small cell lung cancer.

This clonotype is medium-sized within its sample. This beta chain is an off-target read within a library intended for alpha chains, so its frequency means little. The chain couples TRBV24-1 to TRBJ1-2; 9 nucleotides line up with TRBD1. J gave up 3 bases and V 4 bases, and 5 bases lay outside the gene matches. Germline assignment: CDR1 KGHDR and CDR2 SFDVKD. CDR3 length equals 15 residues. The CDR3 reads CATSEGTGHHYGYTF. In nucleotides, the CDR3 is TGTGCCACCAGTGAGGGGACAGGGCACCACTATGGCTACACCTTC.

By share of the sample, this clonotype is large. In a library made to pick up alpha chains, this beta chain is a stray read with a size that means little. The chain has TRBV9 and TRBJ2-5; 9 nucleotides line up with TRBD2. The V and J ends lost 1 base and 5 bases, in that order; junction bases with no gene match: 9. This CDR3 region has 16 residues. CDR1 is SGDLS and CDR2 is YYNGEE in the germline V gene. CDR3 in amino acids: CASSVLAGDPMETQYF. In DNA, the CDR3 is TGTGCCAGCAGCGTATTAGCGGGGGACCCAATGGAGACCCAGTACTTC.

About this clonotype: This beta chain slipped into a library made for alpha chains as a stray read, so its size is not meaningful. This chain joins TRBV5-4 and TRBJ2-3; a weak D match, TRBD2 (5 bases). The germline V and J ends were trimmed by 0 bases and 2 bases, with 10 bases remaining between them. The V gene's germline CDR1 is SGHNT and CDR2 YYREEE (reference sequence). There are 15 residues in the CDR3. CDR3 sequence reads: CASSLEAEHTDTQYF. The CDR3 DNA is TGTGCCAGCAGCTTGGAAGCGGAGCACACAGATACGCAGTATTTT. Full variable domain (outside the CDR3, taken from reference TRBV5-4 and TRBJ2-3): ETGVTQSPTHLIKTRGQQVTLRCSSQSGHNTVSWYQQALGQGPQFIFQYYREEENGRGNFPPRFSGLQFPNYSSELNVNALELDDSALYLCASSLEAEHTDTQYFGPGTRLTVL.

By proportion, this clonotype is medium-sized (0.01 to 0.1%). Being off target in a library aimed at alpha chains, this beta chain has a size of little meaning. This chain links TRBV7-9 with TRBJ1-4; possibly TRBD1 for D (6 bases). CDR3 length: 13 amino acids. With 7 bases removed from V and 7 bases from J, the gap between germline ends came to 13 bases. The germline V gene encodes CDR1 SEHNR and CDR2 FQNEAQ (reference sequence). CDR3: CASTLRGVEKLFF. CDR3 nucleotide sequence: TGTGCCAGCACCCTAAGGGGGGTTGAAAAACTGTTTTTT.

This clonotype was seen more than once but under ten times. As an off-target read in a library built for alpha chains, this beta chain has a frequency of little significance. The V gene is TRBV24-1, the J gene TRBJ2-1; perhaps D is TRBD1 or TRBD2 (5 bases each). CDR1 is KGHDR, CDR2 SFDVKD, per germline. The V end lost 2 bases, the J end lost 13 bases, and 14 bases lay between the germline ends. This CDR3 comprises 13 residues. The CDR3 DNA reads TGTGCCACCAGTGATTCCCCCGGGGACCTTCAGTTCTTC. Its protein is CATSDSPGDLQFF.

Of note for this clonotype: This beta chain turned up in a library designed for alpha chains; as an off-target read, its abundance says little. The chain employs TRBV7-2 and TRBJ2-2, with 12 bases identical to TRBD2. CDR3 length: 16 residues. Germline CDR1 is SGHTA and CDR2 is FQGNSA. The J segment lost 1 base and the V segment lost 4 bases, leaving 1 base of the junction unmatched. The chain's CDR3 is CASSWTSGVNTGELFF. DNA for the CDR3: TGTGCCAGCAGCTGGACTAGCGGGGTGAACACCGGGGAGCTGTTTTTT.

This clonotype is categorized as medium-sized. This beta chain is an unintended read in a library built for alpha chains; its size means little. This chain links TRBV5-6 with TRBJ2-7, with D perhaps given as TRBD1 or TRBD2 (5 bases each). Germline V CDR1 and CDR2: SGHDT, YYEEEE. CDR3 length: 15 amino acids. Trimming removed 6 bases from V and 4 bases from J, with 20 bases in between. DNA for the CDR3: TGTGCCAGCACCCTGGCACCGGGACCGGATTACGAGCAGTACTTC. Translated, it gives CASTLAPGPDYEQYF.

This clonotype qualifies as medium-sized. Found in a library prepared for alpha chains, this beta chain is an off-target read, and its abundance has little meaning. V is TRBV6-2 or TRBV6-3 and J is TRBJ2-7, with 8 bases lining up with TRBD1. This CDR3 contains 19 residues. In germline, CDR1 is MNHEY, CDR2 SVGEGT. Trimming took 5 bases from V and 5 from J; bases not matched to a gene: 23. CDR3 nucleotides: TGTGCCAGCAGTGATACTGGGCACGGACAGGGACAGGTTCGCCACGAGCAGTACTTC. As protein: CASSDTGHGQGQVRHEQYF.

Sample share makes this clonotype medium-sized. Since the library was made to target alpha chains, this beta chain is a stray read and its abundance is not meaningful. CDR3 coding DNA: TGTGCCAGCACTCAAAGAGGGTCTAACACTGAAGCTTTCTTT. It yields the protein CASTQRGSNTEAFF. The V call is TRBV6-6, the J call TRBJ1-1; D ambiguous. V was trimmed by 7 bases and J by 2 bases, leaving 14 bases between them. Looked up from germline, CDR1 is MNHNY and CDR2 is SVGAGI (reference sequence). The CDR3 sequence is 14 residues long.

This clonotype is classed as large. Because the library targeted alpha chains, this beta chain is an off-target read whose size means little. The CDR3 nucleotides are TGTGCTAGTGGTTTACTAGCGGGCACAGATACGCAGTATTTT. This sequence encodes CASGLLAGTDTQYF. V usage is TRBV12-5 and J usage is TRBJ2-3; 8 positions match TRBD2. Germline trimming cut 3 bases from V and 1 base from J; bases unmatched to any gene: 0. Germline loops: CDR1 LGHNT, CDR2 FRNRAP. The CDR3 extends over 14 amino acids.

This clonotype is large (0.1 to 1%). This beta chain slipped into a library made for alpha chains as a stray read, so its size is not meaningful. The chain has TRBV10-3 and TRBJ2-5, with D perhaps TRBD1 or TRBD2 (5 bases each). Germline assignment: CDR1 ENHRY and CDR2 SYGVKD. This CDR3 is 15 amino acids long. Trimming cost V 0 bases and J 2 bases, with 10 bases left between them. The CDR3 here is CAISESGTEQETQYF. The CDR3 region has the DNA TGTGCCATCAGTGAGTCGGGGACGGAACAAGAGACCCAGTACTTC.

This clonotype was recorded once. It may be a read error: a sequence one base away is much more abundant. Likely a read error: the CDR3 ends without its conserved phenylalanine or tryptophan. Within a library made for alpha chains, this beta chain is off target, and its count is uninformative. J is TRBJ2-7 and V is TRBV28; D possibly corresponds to TRBD2 (5 bases). The V gene's germline CDR1 is MDHEN and CDR2 SYDVKM. This CDR3 region has 14 residues. V lost 4 bases and J lost 6, with 16 bases in between. CDR3 protein: CASSSRDRAREQYS. The CDR3 nucleotides are TGTGCCAGCAGTTCGAGGGATAGGGCACGCGAGCAGTACTCC.

This clonotype is large (0.1 to 1%) in the sample. Its ends do not fully match the called genes, so a read error is possible. For a library built for alpha chains, this beta chain is a stray read; little rests on its size. The chain employs TRBV9 and TRBJ2-3; TRBD2 matches 10 bases. The CDR3 has 15 residues. Germline V gene data show CDR1 as SGDLS and CDR2 as YYNGEE. The CDR3 DNA follows: TGTGCCAGCAGCGTTGCTAGCGGGAGCAAAGATACGCAGTATTTT. Residues: CASSVASGSKDTQYF.

This clonotype turned up a few times. This beta chain lies outside the target of a library built for alpha chains; its clone size means little. The chain employs TRBV20-1 and TRBJ1-5; D is unclear. CDR3 length: 13 residues. Germline lookup yields CDR1 DFQATT and CDR2 SNEGSKA (reference sequence). Trimming left V 5 bases short and J 1 base short, with 9 bases between. CDR3 amino acids: CSAQFGSNQPQHF. As DNA, the CDR3 is TGCAGTGCTCAGTTCGGGAGCAATCAGCCCCAGCATTTT.

By its share, this clonotype is medium-sized. The library was built for alpha chains, so this beta chain is an off-target read and its size means little. The gene calls are TRBV3-1 and TRBJ1-4; TRBD1 matches at 8 bases. Germline CDR1 LGHDT, CDR2 YNNKEL (reference sequence). The junction had 8 bases not matched to a gene; V was cut back by 4 bases and J by 7 bases. The CDR3 loop spans 15 amino acids. The CDR3 spells CASSPRAGQGEKLFF. CDR3 DNA sequence: TGTGCCAGCAGCCCCCGAGCCGGACAGGGTGAAAAACTGTTTTTT.

This clonotype was picked up a small number of times. This beta chain is off target for a library built for alpha chains, so its abundance means little. The CDR3 region has the DNA TGTGCCAGTATTGGGTTAGCGGGAGGGGATGAGCAGTTCTTC. Residues: CASIGLAGGDEQFF. This sequence joins TRBV7-2 and TRBJ2-1, with 11 bases that match TRBD2. Germline CDR1 is SGHTA and CDR2 is FQGNSA. After removal of 9 bases from V and 8 bases from J, the junction contained 9 bases not matched to a gene. The length of the CDR3 is 14 residues.

As to this clonotype: As an off-target read in a library built for alpha chains, this beta chain has a frequency of little significance. The CDR3 loop is CASSLIGQEGELFF. The CDR3 DNA is TGTGCCAGCAGCCTCATCGGACAGGAAGGGGAGCTGTTTTTT. V is TRBV7-3 and J is TRBJ2-2; 7 bases agree with TRBD1. The CDR3 length is 14 residues. Trimming took 5 bases from V and 8 from J; bases not matched to a gene: 8. CDR1 is SGHTA and CDR2 is FQGTGA in the germline V gene.

This clonotype is classed as medium-sized. This beta chain is a stray sequence in a library constructed for alpha chains; its clone size is not meaningful. The gene calls are TRBV12-3 or TRBV12-4 and TRBJ1-1; D not resolved. Trimming shortened V by 5 bases and J by 3 bases, and 7 bases separated the two germline ends. This CDR3 contains 12 residues. In nucleotides, the CDR3 is TGTGCCAGCAGTCTTGTCTACACTGAAGCTTTCTTT. Its translation: CASSLVYTEAFF.

This clonotype was detected only once. Since the library was made to target alpha chains, this beta chain is a stray read and its abundance is not meaningful. V gene TRBV5-4 combines with J gene TRBJ2-3; 7 bases match TRBD2. The germline CDR1 and CDR2 sequences are SGHNT and YYREEE (reference sequence). This CDR3 region has 15 residues. V lost 4 bases and J lost 0; bases outside the gene matches: 5. The CDR3 DNA sequence: TGTGCCAGCAGCCTAGCGGAATTTAGCACAGATACGCAGTATTTT. It specifies CASSLAEFSTDTQYF.

Relative to its sample, this clonotype is medium-sized. Found in a library prepared for alpha chains, this beta chain is an off-target read, and its abundance has little meaning. The V call is TRBV6-5, the J call TRBJ1-5, with 8 bases aligning to TRBD1. V trimming: 5 bases; J trimming: 5 bases; junction bases outside the gene matches: 8. This CDR3 has 15 amino acids. The germline gives CDR1 MNHEY, CDR2 SVGAGI. CDR3 coding DNA: TGTGCCAGCAGTCCCCTTACAGGGGGGGATCAGCCCCAGCATTTT. This codes for CASSPLTGGDQPQHF.

This clonotype is deemed medium-sized. Since it is a stray read in a library aimed at alpha chains, this beta chain has a size that is not meaningful. The chain carries TRBV28 and TRBJ1-5; D is unresolved. CDR1 is MDHEN, CDR2 SYDVKM, per germline. The CDR3 totals 15 residues. V was shortened by 6 bases and J by 4 bases, with 16 bases between the two germline ends. CDR3 protein: CASRPWQSENQPQHF. CDR3 nucleotides: TGTGCCAGCAGACCGTGGCAGTCGGAGAATCAGCCCCAGCATTTT.

In its sample, this clonotype was seen a few times. This beta chain lies outside the target of a library built for alpha chains; its clone size means little. J is TRBJ1-2 and V is TRBV12-3 or TRBV12-4; D is ambiguous. This CDR3 contains 13 residues. Trimming cost V 6 bases and J 4 bases, with 12 bases left between them. CDR3 sequence (DNA): TGTGCCAGCAGGGTTTCCTCCGGCTATGGCTACACCTTC. This encodes CASRVSSGYGYTF.

In this sample, this clonotype is medium-sized (0.01 to 0.1%). The library was designed around alpha chains, so this beta chain is a stray read whose abundance carries little weight. The chain employs TRBV20-1 and TRBJ1-1; tentatively, D is TRBD1 (5 bases). The CDR3 runs 14 residues. V was pared by 0 bases and J by 1 base, with 9 bases between. Per the germline V gene, CDR1 is DFQATT and CDR2 is SNEGSKA (reference sequence). Here the CDR3 reads CSARDHGGNTEAFF. Written as DNA, the CDR3 is TGCAGTGCTAGAGATCACGGGGGGAACACTGAAGCTTTCTTT.

This clonotype is termed large. This beta chain represents an off-target read in a library built for alpha chains; its size is of limited meaning. This rearrangement joins TRBV28 to TRBJ1-1; D is unclear. With 4 bases removed from V and 5 bases from J, the gap between germline ends came to 11 bases. Germline V gene data show CDR1 as MDHEN and CDR2 as SYDVKM. There are 13 residues in the CDR3. In DNA, the CDR3 is TGTGCCAGCAGTTCAGGACGGATTACTGAAGCTTTCTTT. Encoded protein: CASSSGRITEAFF.

The table lists this clonotype with a few counts. As an off-target read in a library built for alpha chains, this beta chain has a frequency of little significance. The chain is built from TRBV4-2 and TRBJ2-1, with 9 bases fitting TRBD1. Germline V gives CDR1 LGHNA, CDR2 YNFKEQ. The CDR3 is 13 amino acids. V lost 4 bases, J lost 8 bases, and 3 bases stayed unmatched. CDR3 in DNA: TGTGCCAGCAGCCTTGACAGGGGGGATGAGCAGTTCTTC. It is translated as CASSLDRGDEQFF.

Relative to its sample, this clonotype is medium-sized. In a library made to pick up alpha chains, this beta chain is a stray read with a size that means little. The chain links TRBV5-5 to TRBJ1-3, with 10 bases lining up with TRBD1. CDR3 length equals 17 residues. CDR1 is SGHKS and CDR2 is YYEKEE in the germline V gene (reference sequence). V lost 1 base, J lost 2 bases, and 6 bases stayed unmatched. CDR3 loop: CASSLLSGTGAGNTIYF. The DNA for the CDR3 is TGTGCCAGCAGCTTGTTATCTGGGACAGGGGCTGGAAACACCATATATTTT.

Relative to its sample, this clonotype is medium-sized. Found in a library prepared for alpha chains, this beta chain is an off-target read, and its abundance has little meaning. This chain links TRBV5-1 with TRBJ1-4; 7 nucleotides match TRBD1. CDR1 and CDR2 (germline): SGHRS, YFSETQ. Losses at the gene ends were 5 bases for V and 6 bases for J; bases not matched to a gene: 7. The CDR3 length is 14 residues. The CDR3 DNA is TGCGCCAGCAGGTCCGGGACAGTGGATGAAAAACTGTTTTTT. It is translated as CASRSGTVDEKLFF.

This clonotype appeared a few times. This beta chain came through as a stray read in a library set up for alpha chains, and its size says little. V and J are TRBV11-1 and TRBJ2-7; D is tentatively TRBD1 or TRBD2 (5 bases each). Germline V CDR1 and CDR2: SGHAT, FQDESV (reference sequence). Trimming took 5 bases from V and 4 from J, leaving 15 bases between them. There are 14 residues in the CDR3. The CDR3 protein is CASSPGPQTYEQYF. CDR3 DNA: TGTGCCAGCAGCCCGGGGCCGCAGACGTACGAGCAGTACTTC.

By proportion, this clonotype is large. A library prepared for alpha chains yielded this beta chain as an off-target read; its size is of little meaning. This sequence joins TRBV6-5 and TRBJ2-7; TRBD2 agrees at 8 bases. V lost 2 bases, J lost 4 bases, and 4 bases stayed unmatched. The CDR3 is 14 amino acids. CDR1 is MNHEY and CDR2 is SVGAGI in the germline V gene. The CDR3 reads CASSYDGRGYEQYF. CDR3 sequence (DNA): TGTGCCAGCAGTTACGACGGGAGGGGTTACGAGCAGTACTTC.

This clonotype qualifies as medium-sized. The library was designed around alpha chains, so this beta chain is a stray read whose abundance carries little weight. The CDR3 region is CSAWGRAESSYEQYF. The CDR3 DNA follows: TGCAGCGCGTGGGGTAGGGCGGAGAGCTCCTACGAGCAGTACTTC. This chain links TRBV29-1 with TRBJ2-7; D ambiguous. Trimming took 7 bases from V and 0 from J, leaving 19 bases between them. This CDR3 comprises 15 residues. Germline CDR1 SQVTM, CDR2 ANQGSEA.